Below, 26 T cell receptor beta chains from the same sample are listed, as sequenced in a study of preoperative IRX-2 immunotherapy in early breast cancer. Method: immunoSEQ multiplex PCR; TCRdb's copy keeps in-frame clones and lacks some. The sample includes about 26,000 clones, 90% seen only once; the top ten take just over 9.5%. Treatment defined: preoperative locoregional IRX-2 cytokine immunotherapy. This material was obtained from a patient treated with IRX-2 immunotherapy. These receptors all come from a human donor with breast cancer.

The rearrangement links TRBV7-2 to TRBJ2-2, with TRBD2 identical over 8 bases. This CDR3 is built from 16 residues. CDR1 and CDR2 from the germline V gene are SGHTA and FQGNSA. With V trimmed by 5 bases and J by 7 bases, 12 bases remained unmatched. This CDR3 is CASSPSGSRFSGELFF. DNA of the CDR3: TGTGCCAGCAGCCCTAGCGGGTCCCGCTTTAGCGGGGAGCTGTTTTTT. Using reference TRBV7-2 and TRBJ2-2 for the parts outside the CDR3, the full variable domain is GAGVSQSPSNKVTEKGKDVELRCDPISGHTALYWYRQSLGQGLEFLIYFQGNSAPDKSGLPSDRFSAERTGGSVSTLTIQRTQQEDSAVYLCASSPSGSRFSGELFFGEGSRLTVL.

The chain carries TRBV5-6 and TRBJ2-5; TRBD2 matches at 8 bases. The V gene's germline CDR1 is SGHDT and CDR2 YYEEEE. With V trimmed by 3 bases and J by 2 bases, 9 bases remained unmatched. The CDR3 contains 16 residues. The CDR3 DNA reads as TGTGCCAGCAGCTCCCCTCTAGCGGGCCTGCAAGAGACCCAGTACTTC. This gives the protein CASSSPLAGLQETQYF. Full variable domain (outside the CDR3, taken from reference TRBV5-6 and TRBJ2-5): DAGVTQSPTHLIKTRGQQVTLRCSPKSGHDTVSWYQQALGQGPQFIFQYYEEEERQRGNFPDRFSGHQFPNYSSELNVNALLLGDSALYLCASSSPLAGLQETQYFGPGTRLLVL.

The J gene is TRBJ2-1, the V gene TRBV7-2; TRBD2 aligns across 8 bases. The CDR3 extends over 16 amino acids. Trimming took 1 base from V and 8 from J; bases not matched to a gene: 10. Germline V gene sequence: CDR1 SGHTA, CDR2 FQGNSA. This CDR3 reads CASSLVGGRTIYEQFF. DNA for the CDR3: TGTGCCAGCAGCTTAGTGGGCGGGAGGACGATTTATGAGCAGTTCTTC.

This chain links TRBV6-4 with TRBJ1-1; D gene ambiguous. Trimming cost V 5 bases and J 1 base, with 8 bases left between them. The CDR3 has 13 residues. CDR1 and CDR2 (germline): MRHNA, SNTAGT. As DNA, the CDR3 is TGTGCCAGCAGTCAAGGGCCGAACACTGAAGCTTTCTTT. Amino acid sequence: CASSQGPNTEAFF.

This chain joins TRBV19 and TRBJ1-4, with D possibly matching TRBD1 (5 bases). The germline V gene has CDR1 LNHDA and CDR2 SQIVND (reference sequence). V was shortened by 4 bases and J by 5 bases, with 14 bases between the two germline ends. This CDR3 is built from 15 residues. Written as DNA, the CDR3 is TGTGCCAGTAGTACGACAGCTGCTAAGAATGAAAAACTGTTTTTT. Encoded protein: CASSTTAAKNEKLFF.

The chain recombines TRBV7-2 with TRBJ1-2; TRBD1 is a possible D gene (6 bases). Per germline, CDR1 SGHTA and CDR2 FQGNSA. V lost 7 bases and J 8 bases, leaving 14 bases between the germline ends. The CDR3 length is 12 residues. This CDR3 is CASISSGVGYTF. Written as DNA, the CDR3 is TGTGCCAGCATCTCTTCAGGGGTCGGCTACACCTTC.

The rearrangement uses TRBV7-9 and TRBJ1-2; D is unclear. Trimming left V 2 bases short and J 8 bases short, with 9 bases between. CDR1 is SEHNR, CDR2 FQNEAQ, per germline (reference sequence). The CDR3 runs to 12 residues. CDR3 residues: CASSLLGGGYTF. CDR3 DNA: TGTGCCAGCAGCTTATTAGGAGGGGGCTACACCTTC.

The chain recombines TRBV29-1 with TRBJ1-1, with 8 bases matching TRBD1. J was trimmed by 10 bases and V by 6 bases; bases with no gene match: 16. Germline V lookup: CDR1 SQVTM, CDR2 ANQGSEA. The CDR3 totals 14 residues. CDR3 bases: TGCAGCGTCCTATCACCAGGGACAGGTGGTGGAGCTTTCTTT. Residues: CSVLSPGTGGGAFF.

The chain joins TRBV7-9 to TRBJ2-2; 8 nucleotides line up with TRBD1. With 10 bases clipped from V and 7 bases from J, the junction kept 11 bases outside the gene matches. This CDR3 region has 14 residues. The germline CDR1 and CDR2 sequences are SEHNR and FQNEAQ (reference sequence). The CDR3 sequence: CATDLGQGGGELFF. The CDR3 bases are TGTGCCACCGACCTCGGACAGGGTGGCGGGGAGCTGTTTTTT.

The chain has TRBV18 and TRBJ1-5; tentative D call: TRBD1 (6 bases). The CDR3 spans 16 residues. Germline CDR1 KGHSH, CDR2 LQKENI. V gave up 6 bases and J gave up 0 bases, with 15 bases separating them. CDR3: CASSLDGGYSNQPQHF. Here the CDR3 DNA reads TGTGCCAGCTCTCTCGATGGGGGCTATAGCAATCAGCCCCAGCATTTT. The full variable domain, completed using reference TRBV18 and TRBJ1-5, is NAGVMQNPRHLVRRRGQEARLRCSPMKGHSHVYWYRQLPEEGLKFMVYLQKENIIDESGMPKERFSAEFPKEGPSILRIQQVVRGDSAAYFCASSLDGGYSNQPQHFGDGTRLSIL.

The chain links TRBV7-2 to TRBJ2-5; possible D gene TRBD2, 7 bases. The germline V gene has CDR1 SGHTA and CDR2 FQGNSA. The V end was cut by 5 bases, the J end by 5 bases, with 18 bases between. The length of the CDR3 is 15 residues. CDR3 sequence reads: CASSLGGRGGETQYF. CDR3 bases: TGTGCCAGCAGCCTAGGGGGACGGGGAGGGGAGACCCAGTACTTC.

This chain uses TRBV5-4 with TRBJ2-7, with 8 bases aligning to TRBD1. The J segment lost 6 bases and the V segment lost 0 bases, leaving 11 bases of the junction unmatched. CDR1 SGHNT and CDR2 YYREEE come from the germline V gene (reference sequence). This CDR3 contains 16 residues. The CDR3 coding sequence is TGTGCCAGCAGCTTGGTCCCAGGGGGCCAGATCTCCGAGCAGTACTTC. As protein: CASSLVPGGQISEQYF.

V gene TRBV6-5 combines with J gene TRBJ1-4; 9 bases align to TRBD1. The CDR3 is 14 residues long. With V trimmed by 6 bases and J by 9 bases, 8 bases remained unmatched. In germline, CDR1 is MNHEY, CDR2 SVGAGI. The CDR3 loop is CASSSGQGSKKLFF. CDR3 nucleotides: TGTGCCAGCAGCTCCGGACAGGGGTCCAAAAAACTGTTTTTT.

This clone was recorded only once. The chain recombines TRBV5-6 with TRBJ1-2, with 8 bases fitting TRBD1. Germline V gene sequence: CDR1 SGHDT, CDR2 YYEEEE. CDR3 length equals 16 residues. Trimming took 6 bases from V and 9 from J; bases not matched to a gene: 19. In nucleotides, the CDR3 is TGTGCCAGCAAGGGACAGGTAAACTCCGTGTCCCTTAGCTACACCTTC. Translated, it gives CASKGQVNSVSLSYTF.

The gene calls are TRBV9 and TRBJ1-1, with D possibly being TRBD1 (5 bases). Deletions cut 3 bases from V and 6 bases from J, with 9 bases between. The length of the CDR3 is 12 residues. Germline CDR1 and CDR2: SGDLS and YYNGEE. In DNA form, the CDR3 reads TGTGCCAGCAGCGGCATAGGGGCTGAAGCTTTCTTT. Its translation: CASSGIGAEAFF.

This rearrangement joins TRBV9 to TRBJ2-6; D is unresolved. Germline-derived CDR1 and CDR2 are SGDLS and YYNGEE. The CDR3 contains 16 residues. Trimming removed 4 bases at V and 0 bases at J, with 11 bases between. The CDR3 region has the DNA TGTGCCAGCAGCCCCCCCTACGGCTCTGGGGCCAACGTCCTGACTTTC. Translating it yields CASSPPYGSGANVLTF. The full variable domain, completed using reference TRBV9 and TRBJ2-6, is DSGVTQTPKHLITATGQRVTLRCSPRSGDLSVYWYQQSLDQGLQFLIQYYNGEERAKGNILERFSAQQFPDLHSELNLSSLELGDSALYFCASSPPYGSGANVLTFGAGSRLTVL.

This clone was seen once. The V gene is TRBV28, the J gene TRBJ2-3, with 13 nucleotides matching TRBD2. The V gene end was trimmed by 5 bases and the J gene end by 4 bases; junction bases not matched to a gene: 6. The CDR3 is made up of 16 amino acids. Germline V gives CDR1 MDHEN, CDR2 SYDVKM. The CDR3: CASSRGLAGQADTQYF. CDR3 DNA sequence: TGTGCCAGCAGTCGGGGACTAGCGGGGCAGGCAGATACGCAGTATTTT.

V and J are TRBV2 and TRBJ2-7; perhaps TRBD1 as D (7 bases). This CDR3 is 15 amino acids long. CDR1 is SNHLY, CDR2 FYNNEI, per germline. Trimming removed 6 bases from V and 2 bases from J, with 17 bases in between. The DNA of the CDR3 is TGTGCCAGCAGGGGGAGACAGGGAGGTACCTACGAGCAGTACTTC. Translation gives CASRGRQGGTYEQYF.

This sequence joins TRBV20-1 and TRBJ2-3; either TRBD1 or TRBD2 may fit D (5 bases each). Germline CDR1 and CDR2: DFQATT and SNEGSKA (reference sequence). The CDR3 covers 11 residues. Trimming shortened V by 8 bases and J by 3 bases, and 9 bases separated the two germline ends. CDR3 in amino acids: CSTWGTDTQYF. CDR3 nucleotide sequence: TGCAGTACTTGGGGGACAGATACGCAGTATTTT.

This clone has a single count. The V gene is TRBV20-1, the J gene TRBJ2-5; unclear D gene. The CDR3 covers 11 residues. V was pared by 6 bases and J by 2 bases, with 7 bases between. Germline V gene data show CDR1 as DFQATT and CDR2 as SNEGSKA (reference sequence). For the CDR3, the DNA is TGCAGTGCGGACCCTCAAGAGACCCAGTACTTC. It is translated as CSADPQETQYF.

This rearrangement joins TRBV19 to TRBJ1-5, with D maybe TRBD1 (6 bases). The CDR3 sequence is 15 residues long. The V gene's germline CDR1 is LNHDA and CDR2 SQIVND (reference sequence). Trimming took 1 base from V and 7 from J, leaving 14 bases between them. Written as DNA, the CDR3 is TGTGCCAGTAGTATAGTCGGAACAGGGCGGCAGCCCCAGCATTTT. Residues: CASSIVGTGRQPQHF.

A word on this clone: This same CDR3 is encoded by further DNA sequences in the sample. The chain recombines TRBV7-2 with TRBJ2-7; perhaps TRBD2 as D (5 bases). The CDR3 runs 13 residues. V lost 3 bases, J lost 0 bases, and 6 bases lay in between. Germline V gene sequence: CDR1 SGHTA, CDR2 FQGNSA. The CDR3 nucleotides read TGTGCCAGCAGCTTGAGCGGCTCCTACGAGCAGTACTTC. This sequence encodes CASSLSGSYEQYF.

The chain is built from TRBV29-1 and TRBJ2-7; no clear D gene. With 7 bases removed from V and 1 base from J, the gap between germline ends came to 8 bases. Germline CDR1 reads SQVTM; CDR2 reads ANQGSEA. The CDR3 extends over 11 amino acids. The CDR3 DNA is TGCAGCGCGGTTACGTCCTACGAGCAGTACTTC. Its protein is CSAVTSYEQYF.

The J gene is TRBJ2-5, the V gene TRBV7-9; TRBD1 aligns across 7 bases. The germline CDR1 and CDR2 sequences are SEHNR and FQNEAQ (reference sequence). The V gene end was trimmed by 4 bases and the J gene end by 1 base; junction bases not matched to a gene: 6. CDR3 length equals 15 residues. The CDR3 sequence is CASSSGQVPQETQYF. The CDR3 DNA reads as TGTGCCAGCAGCTCCGGACAGGTCCCCCAAGAGACCCAGTACTTC.

The chain employs TRBV6-6 and TRBJ2-7, with 9 bases that match TRBD1. The CDR3 runs 13 residues. Looked up from germline, CDR1 is MNHNY and CDR2 is SVGAGI (reference sequence). Unmatched junction bases numbered 5, after V lost 5 bases and J lost 6 bases. The CDR3 region is CASSPGTGREQYF. The CDR3 nucleotides read TGTGCCAGCAGTCCCGGGACAGGGCGCGAGCAGTACTTC.

DNA of the CDR3: TGTGCCAGCAGCTTAGAATGGTCGACCGCCTACAATGAGCAGTTCTTC. Amino acid sequence: CASSLEWSTAYNEQFF. V gene TRBV11-2 combines with J gene TRBJ2-1; no reliable D call. The CDR3 contains 16 residues. CDR1 and CDR2 from the germline V gene are SGHAT and FQNNGV. The ends were cut back, 0 bases at V and 2 bases at J, with 11 bases in the middle.